Below, one T cell receptor beta chain is given with its context. The record originates from a study of T cell responses to AZD1222 COVID-19 vaccine. The method was immunoSEQ multiplex PCR; TCRdb's version includes in-frame clones alone and lacks a portion of them. The table lists approximately 110,000 clones, about nine tenths of them singletons. Germline V gives CDR1 SGHNT, CDR2 YENEEA. This CDR3 contains 12 residues. Trimming left V 0 bases short and J 7 bases short, with 3 bases between. Source: peripheral blood, taken on day 0 of AZD1222 vaccination. The rearrangement joins TRBV11-3 to TRBJ1-4, with D hard to call. The TCR comes from an adult in good health. The CDR3 DNA is TGTGCCAGCAGCTTAGAAGGTGAAAAACTGTTTTTT. It translates to CASSLEGEKLFF.